The rows below give T cell receptor beta chains drawn from one sample of a study of blood T cells in healthy people across ages. TCRdb re-called the 5' RACE reads through MiXCR, storing one row per CDR3 protein. The data show roughly 1.7 million distinct CDR3 sequences, roughly 30% seen once. Sequencing was performed on blood. The receptors come from a woman aged 25-40 years in good health. Both conserved end residues are part of each CDR3. D genes are given only for firm matches. The listing skips clone size in some rows; elsewhere it reads once, few, many or a size class.

j_call | d_call | v_call | clone_size | cdr3_nt | cdr3_aa
TRBJ1-1 | . | TRBV13 | . | TGTGCCAGCAGCCCAAGGACAGCTGATGAAGCTTTCTTT | CASSPRTADEAFF
TRBJ2-3 | TRBD2 | TRBV30 | few | TGTGCCTGGAGTGGGCTGGTACCTAGCGGATACACAGATACGCAGTATTTT | CAWSGLVPSGYTDTQYF
TRBJ2-5 | TRBD1 | TRBV27 | few | TGTGCCAGCAGAAAACAGGGGGCGTCGGAGACCCAGTACTTC | CASRKQGASETQYF
TRBJ2-7 | . | TRBV5-6 | few | TGTGCCAGCAGCTTACCGGGACCATCAACTATAGAGCAGTACTTC | CASSLPGPSTIEQYF
TRBJ1-5 | . | TRBV15 | . | TGTGCCACCAGCTTGGGTTACACAAATCAGCCCCAGCATTTT | CATSLGYTNQPQHF
TRBJ1-5 | . | TRBV20-1 | many | TGCAGTGCTAGCATCGTTAGTAGCAATCAGCCCCAGCATTTT | CSASIVSSNQPQHF
TRBJ2-7 | . | TRBV4-2 | many | TGCGCCAGCAGCCAAGAAGGCAGGGGTAGCTACGAGCAGTACTTC | CASSQEGRGSYEQYF
TRBJ2-5 | . | TRBV15 | . | TGTGCCACCAGCAGGGGAAGGGGGGCGAATCGAGAGCAGTACTTC | CATSRGRGANREQYF
TRBJ2-5 | . | TRBV6-6 | . | TGTGCCAGCAGTTCACTTACCGAGAGGGAGACCCAGTACTTC | CASSSLTERETQYF
TRBJ2-3 | . | TRBV2 | . | TGTGCCAGCAGTGAATGGGAGAGGGATACGCAGTATTTT | CASSEWERDTQYF
TRBJ2-1 | TRBD2 | TRBV28 | many | TGTGCCAGCCTTGGGACTAGCGGGAGCGGAGAGCAGTTCTTC | CASLGTSGSGEQFF
TRBJ2-7 | . | TRBV20-1 | few | TGCAGTGCTAGCCGGACCGGCAGGGTATCTCTTCCGTGGGAGCAGTACTTC | CSASRTGRVSLPWEQYF
TRBJ2-7 | . | TRBV15 | . | TGTGCCACCAGCAGGAGGGGGGACGACGAGCAGTACTTC | CATSRRGDDEQYF
TRBJ2-7 | TRBD2 | TRBV27 | few | TGTGCCAGCATCTTAGCGGGGGAGCAGTACTTC | CASILAGEQYF
TRBJ2-5 | TRBD2 | TRBV3-1 | . | TGTGCCAGCAGCCAAGATGGGACTAGGAGTGAGACCCAGTACTTC | CASSQDGTRSETQYF
TRBJ2-1 | . | TRBV12-3/TRBV12-4 | many | TGTGCCAGCAGTCCCCGTGGGGCGACCTCCTACAATGAGCAGTTCTTC | CASSPRGATSYNEQFF
TRBJ2-3 | . | TRBV7-2 | . | TGTGCCAGCAGCCGGGGGACAACGAGCGCAGATACGCAGTATTTT | CASSRGTTSADTQYF
TRBJ2-5 | . | TRBV7-9 | few | TGTGCCAGCAGCTTAGGACAGACCCCGGGGGAGACCCAGTACTTC | CASSLGQTPGETQYF
TRBJ2-7 | . | TRBV2 | few | TGTGCCATTGGGACACGCCACTACGAGCAGTACTTC | CAIGTRHYEQYF
TRBJ2-5 | . | TRBV20-1 | . | TGCAGTGCTAGAGATCCCCTGGGAGAGACCCAGTACTTC | CSARDPLGETQYF